Listed here is a single T cell receptor beta chain. The antigen remains unidentified. The data are from a study of blood T cell dynamics during melanoma immunotherapy. Overall study findings and caveats: It remained unknown if the driving T cell clones were melanoma-specific. At W3, later disease-control patients showed bifurcated PBMC repertoire changes, unlike progressors.

Sequenced by immunoSEQ multiplex PCR; TCRdb stores in-frame clones only, minus some. Seen here are 5,000 to 7,500 clones, 88% observed once, and the top ten hold around 1.9%. Time point of the sample: pre-treatment baseline. In germline, CDR1 is MNHEY, CDR2 SVGAGI. V was cut by 0 bases and J by 8 bases, with 14 bases left in between. This CDR3 has 15 residues. The sequence came from a human donor with melanoma. Sequenced here: blood, sampled from a patient treated with checkpoint blockade. J is TRBJ2-1 and V is TRBV6-5; no definite D call. This CDR3 is CASSYSGEQWDEQFF. In nucleotides, the CDR3 is TGTGCCAGCAGTTACTCAGGAGAACAATGGGATGAGCAGTTCTTC.